These 22 T cell receptor beta chains were all obtained from the same sample, sequenced in a study of blood T cell repertoires in COVID-19. Here immunoSEQ multiplex PCR was the method, and the copy in TCRdb shows in-frame clones only, minus some. The data hold fewer than 100,000 clones, with roughly 86% observed a single time. Sequencing input: peripheral blood. The receptors originated from a man aged 45-65 years with acute or convalescent COVID-19.

Within the sample, this clone is medium-sized. V and J are TRBV3-1 (or the pseudogene TRBV3-2) and TRBJ2-7; TRBD2 matches 9 bases. Trimming took 0 bases from V and 5 from J; bases not matched to a gene: 5. Germline CDR1 and CDR2: LGHDT and YNNKEL (reference sequence). The CDR3 extends over 15 amino acids. CDR3 in DNA: TGTGCCAGCAGCCAAGAACCTAGCGGGATCGACGAGCAGTACTTC. Translated: CASSQEPSGIDEQYF.

The chain links TRBV6-5 to TRBJ2-5, with D possibly matching TRBD1 (6 bases). CDR3 length: 14 amino acids. CDR1 and CDR2 (germline): MNHEY, SVGAGI. V lost 7 bases and J lost 0, with 12 bases in between. The CDR3 reads CASKGVDYQETQYF. The CDR3 DNA follows: TGTGCCAGCAAGGGGGTAGACTACCAAGAGACCCAGTACTTC.

V usage is TRBV5-6 and J usage is TRBJ2-1, with 7 bases identical to TRBD2. The germline V gene has CDR1 SGHDT and CDR2 YYEEEE. The CDR3 totals 15 residues. The junction had 16 bases not matched to a gene; V was cut back by 3 bases and J by 13 bases. In nucleotides, the CDR3 is TGTGCCAGCAGCTCGTCTCGAGCGGGACTTTTTTCTCAGTTCTTC. Protein: CASSSSRAGLFSQFF.

J is TRBJ2-7 and V is TRBV19; 8 nucleotides line up with TRBD2. The CDR3 consists of 14 residues. Germline V CDR1 and CDR2: LNHDA, SQIVND (reference sequence). J was trimmed by 6 bases and V by 3 bases; bases with no gene match: 7. CDR3 in DNA: TGTGCCAGTAGTATGGTCGGGAGGGGACCCGAGCAGTACTTC. Amino acids: CASSMVGRGPEQYF.

The rearrangement joins TRBV6-5 to TRBJ2-3, with a possible D match to TRBD2 (7 bases). CDR3 size: 14 residues. V was shortened by 4 bases and J by 5 bases, with 13 bases between the two germline ends. The germline CDR1 and CDR2 sequences are MNHEY and SVGAGI. CDR3 amino acids: CASSLGAGVDTQYF. The CDR3 DNA follows: TGTGCCAGCAGTTTGGGGGCGGGAGTAGATACGCAGTATTTT.

This rearrangement joins TRBV5-1 to TRBJ1-6, with a possible D match to TRBD1 (5 bases). The CDR3 spans 17 residues. Deletions cut 6 bases from V and 10 bases from J, with 26 bases between. Germline values: CDR1 SGHRS, CDR2 YFSETQ. The CDR3 coding sequence is TGCGCCAGCACCAACTTGCCTACCCCAGGCGGGGGATCACCCCTCCACTTT. Encoded protein: CASTNLPTPGGGSPLHF.

This chain links TRBV12-3 or TRBV12-4 with TRBJ1-3; no reliable D call. The CDR3 consists of 12 residues. Trimming pared 4 bases from V and 2 bases from J, leaving 3 bases between. CDR3 nucleotide sequence: TGTGCCAGCAGTTCCACTGGAAACACCATATATTTT. This translates into CASSSTGNTIYF.

The V call is TRBV18, the J call TRBJ1-6; 8 positions match TRBD1. With 3 bases clipped from V and 9 bases from J, the junction kept 10 bases outside the gene matches. CDR3 length: 16 residues. From germline, CDR1 is KGHSH and CDR2 LQKENI. The DNA for the CDR3 is TGTGCCAGCTCACCTACGTCGACAGGGGTCGCTTCACCCCTCCACTTT. Its protein is CASSPTSTGVASPLHF. Full variable domain (outside the CDR3, taken from reference TRBV18 and TRBJ1-6): NAGVMQNPRHLVRRRGQEARLRCSPMKGHSHVYWYRQLPEEGLKFMVYLQKENIIDESGMPKERFSAEFPKEGPSILRIQQVVRGDSAAYFCASSPTSTGVASPLHFGNGTRLTVT.

The chain couples TRBV14 to TRBJ2-1, with D tentatively TRBD2 (6 bases). The germline V gene encodes CDR1 SGHDN and CDR2 FVKESK. Trimming pared 1 base from V and 1 base from J, leaving 17 bases between. The CDR3 length is 18 residues. The CDR3 sequence: CASSQVGRAGWSYNEQFF. CDR3 coding DNA: TGTGCCAGCAGCCAAGTCGGGAGAGCGGGTTGGTCCTACAATGAGCAGTTCTTC.

V and J are TRBV11-2 and TRBJ1-2; 9 positions match TRBD1. Trimming removed 1 base from V and 7 bases from J; junction bases left unmatched: 7. CDR3 length equals 15 residues. The V gene's germline CDR1 is SGHAT and CDR2 FQNNGV. The CDR3 spells CASSLGEDRGGGYTF. The CDR3 DNA sequence: TGTGCCAGCAGCTTAGGCGAGGACAGGGGAGGTGGCTACACCTTC. Filled out from reference TRBV11-2 and TRBJ1-2, the complete variable domain reads EAGVAQSPRYKIIEKRQSVAFWCNPISGHATLYWYQQILGQGPKLLIQFQNNGVVDDSQLPKDRFSAERLKGVDSTLKIQPAKLEDSAVYLCASSLGEDRGGGYTFGSGTRLTVV.

This clone came up once. The chain joins TRBV10-3 to TRBJ2-7; TRBD2 matches at 9 bases. The V gene end was trimmed by 11 bases and the J gene end by 0 bases; junction bases not matched to a gene: 8. Per the germline V gene, CDR1 is ENHRY and CDR2 is SYGVKD. The length of the CDR3 is 14 residues. CDR3 amino acids: CASGGLATSYEQYF. Written as DNA, the CDR3 is TGTGCCTCCGGTGGACTAGCGACCTCCTACGAGCAGTACTTC.

This sequence joins TRBV4-1 and TRBJ2-1; TRBD2 might be the D (6 bases). This CDR3 spans 16 amino acids. The germline gives CDR1 MGHRA, CDR2 YSYEKL. V was pared by 1 base and J by 4 bases, with 14 bases between. The CDR3 is CASSQGRGIRYNEQFF. For the CDR3, the DNA is TGCGCCAGCAGCCAAGGACGGGGGATCCGTTACAATGAGCAGTTCTTC.

The rearrangement joins TRBV7-9 to TRBJ2-2; 7 positions agree with TRBD2. J was trimmed by 4 bases and V by 4 bases; bases with no gene match: 12. The CDR3 has 17 amino acids. Germline CDR1 and CDR2: SEHNR and FQNEAQ (reference sequence). The chain's CDR3 is CASSYELRRESTGELFF. CDR3 nucleotide sequence: TGTGCCAGCAGCTATGAATTACGGCGGGAGAGCACCGGGGAGCTGTTTTTT.

The table lists this clone with a few counts. The chain combines TRBV6-5 with TRBJ2-7; 9 bases are a match to TRBD1. The junction had 4 bases not matched to a gene; V was cut back by 2 bases and J by 2 bases. The CDR3 is 15 amino acids. From germline, CDR1 is MNHEY and CDR2 SVGAGI. The CDR3 loop is CASSYNRDRAYEQYF. The CDR3 nucleotides read TGTGCCAGCAGTTACAACCGGGACAGGGCCTACGAGCAGTACTTC.

The rearrangement links TRBV4-2 to TRBJ1-3; TRBD1 might be the D (6 bases). CDR1 is LGHNA, CDR2 YNFKEQ, per germline. The V gene lost 4 bases and the J gene lost 2 bases, with 15 bases spanning the gap. This CDR3 has 16 residues. Here the CDR3 reads CASSLRQARPGNTIYF. CDR3 DNA sequence: TGTGCCAGCAGCCTACGACAGGCCCGCCCTGGAAACACCATATATTTT.

The chain links TRBV23-1 to TRBJ2-5; TRBD2 matches 9 bases. TRBV23-1 qualifies as an ORF whose function is uncertain. Losses at the gene ends were 2 bases for V and 2 bases for J; bases not matched to a gene: 12. This CDR3 has 18 amino acids. This chain's CDR3 is CASSQPPSGAPLQETQYF. The CDR3 DNA is TGCGCCAGCAGTCAACCGCCTAGCGGGGCACCACTTCAAGAGACCCAGTACTTC.

The V call is TRBV5-1, the J call TRBJ1-1; maybe TRBD1 (5 bases). CDR1 SGHRS and CDR2 YFSETQ come from the germline V gene. This CDR3 spans 15 amino acids. V was cut by 5 bases and J by 0 bases, with 14 bases left in between. CDR3 DNA: TGCGCCAGCAGACCTCGGGACTTTGTGAACACTGAAGCTTTCTTT. Its translation: CASRPRDFVNTEAFF.

The rearrangement joins TRBV27 to TRBJ1-2; TRBD1 agrees at 8 bases. Germline V gene lookup returns CDR1 MNHEY and CDR2 SMNVEV (reference sequence). CDR3 length equals 13 residues. With 4 bases clipped from V and 9 bases from J, the junction kept 7 bases outside the gene matches. The CDR3 is CASSSSYRGSYTF. The CDR3 DNA reads as TGTGCCAGCAGTTCATCCTACAGGGGGAGCTACACCTTC.

The J gene is TRBJ1-2, the V gene TRBV3-1 (or the pseudogene TRBV3-2); D is ambiguous. The germline V gene encodes CDR1 LGHDT and CDR2 YNNKEL (reference sequence). V lost 1 base and J lost 7, with 10 bases in between. The CDR3 runs to 13 residues. CDR3 sequence: CASSQGGQTGYTF. The CDR3 DNA reads as TGTGCCAGCAGCCAAGGTGGGCAGACTGGCTACACCTTC.

The chain uses TRBV25-1 and TRBJ1-6; TRBD1 agrees at 9 bases. Trimming removed 5 bases from V and 9 bases from J; junction bases left unmatched: 5. The CDR3 is made up of 14 amino acids. Germline CDR1 is MGHDK and CDR2 is SYGVNS. Here the CDR3 DNA reads TGTGCCAGCAGTCGAACAGGGGGCGGTTCACCCCTCCACTTT. Amino acids: CASSRTGGGSPLHF.

The chain joins TRBV18 to TRBJ1-1; TRBD1 matches 8 bases. From germline, CDR1 is KGHSH and CDR2 LQKENI. The CDR3 consists of 16 residues. J lost 3 bases, V lost 3 bases, and 9 bases had no gene match. The CDR3 bases are TGTGCCAGCTCACCCCGGGACAGGAAAGAGGACACTGAAGCTTTCTTT. It is translated as CASSPRDRKEDTEAFF.

The chain has TRBV10-3 and TRBJ2-5; possible D gene TRBD2, 5 bases. Germline CDR1 and CDR2: ENHRY and SYGVKD. V dropped 10 bases and J dropped 4 bases, with 13 bases sitting between them. The CDR3 totals 12 residues. The chain's CDR3 is CATGNSGETQYF. The CDR3 DNA reads as TGTGCCACCGGCAACAGCGGAGAGACCCAGTACTTC.